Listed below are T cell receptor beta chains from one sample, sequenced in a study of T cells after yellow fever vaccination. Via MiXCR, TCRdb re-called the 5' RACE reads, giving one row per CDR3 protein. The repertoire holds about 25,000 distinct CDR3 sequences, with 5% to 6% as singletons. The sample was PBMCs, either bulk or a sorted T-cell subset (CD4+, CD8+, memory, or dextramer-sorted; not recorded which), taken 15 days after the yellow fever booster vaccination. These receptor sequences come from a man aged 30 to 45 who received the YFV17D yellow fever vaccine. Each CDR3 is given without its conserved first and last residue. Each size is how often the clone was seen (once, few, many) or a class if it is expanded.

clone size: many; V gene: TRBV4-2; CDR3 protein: ASSQEATGMYEQY
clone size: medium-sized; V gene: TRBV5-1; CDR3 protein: ASSLDLAGGEQY
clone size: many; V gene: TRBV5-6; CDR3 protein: ASSLGGNYGYT
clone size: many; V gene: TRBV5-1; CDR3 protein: ASRINTEAF
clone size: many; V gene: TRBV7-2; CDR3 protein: ASSSTGIWGYT
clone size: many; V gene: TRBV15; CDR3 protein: ATSRVPEKLF
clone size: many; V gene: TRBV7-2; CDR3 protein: ASSSSDSGANVLT
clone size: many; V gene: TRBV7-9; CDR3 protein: ASSLVGFDEQY
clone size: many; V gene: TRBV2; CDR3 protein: ASRAPAAYNEQF
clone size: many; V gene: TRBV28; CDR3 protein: ASSFPGQGFSQPQH
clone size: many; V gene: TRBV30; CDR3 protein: AGSQGILKKLF
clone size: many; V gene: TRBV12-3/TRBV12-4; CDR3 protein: ASSPGGRSTDTQY
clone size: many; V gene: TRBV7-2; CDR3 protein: ASSFGFEPREY
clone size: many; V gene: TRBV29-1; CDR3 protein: SVENPGQLNTEAF
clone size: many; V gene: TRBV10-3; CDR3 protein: AISEIVKGTSGFNEQF
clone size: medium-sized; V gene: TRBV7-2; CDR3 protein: ASSFKGTGKGDTQY